What follows is one TCR beta chain and its context. This record comes from a study of control samples from healthy donors and cancer patients. Germline V gene sequence: CDR1 LGHNT, CDR2 FRNRAP. The V segment lost 6 bases and the J segment 0 bases; nucleotides outside the gene matches: 11. This CDR3 contains 17 residues. The method was immunoSEQ multiplex PCR; TCRdb's version includes in-frame clones alone and lacks a portion of them. Here the sample spans 190,000 or so clones, just under 95% being singletons. The specimen sequenced was blood. The rearrangement joins TRBV12-5 to TRBJ1-5; 7 bases fit TRBD1. The clonotype was recovered from a man aged 18 to 35 in good health. The CDR3 DNA reads TGTGCTAGTGGCCCGCAGCGGACAGGAAATAGCAATCAGCCCCAGCATTTT. Translation gives CASGPQRTGNSNQPQHF.